One sample yielded the 20 T cell receptor beta chains listed below, sequenced in a study of blood T cell repertoires in COVID-19. TCRdb's copy holds only in-frame clones and misses some; the assay was immunoSEQ multiplex PCR. The sample includes about 260,000 clones, around 87% of them seen just once. The sequenced sample consisted of peripheral blood. These receptors were taken from a man younger than 30 with active or convalescent COVID-19.

This chain links TRBV4-2 with TRBJ1-1; the D gene is possibly TRBD1 (6 bases). Trimming cost V 0 bases and J 4 bases, with 12 bases left between them. CDR1 LGHNA and CDR2 YNFKEQ come from the germline V gene. The CDR3 is made up of 15 amino acids. CDR3 nucleotide sequence: TGTGCCAGCAGCCAAGATAGACAGGTCGTCACTGAAGCTTTCTTT. This encodes CASSQDRQVVTEAFF.

The chain uses TRBV12-3 or TRBV12-4 and TRBJ2-7; unclear D gene. The CDR3 is 11 residues long. V lost 5 bases to trimming and J lost 1 base, with 3 bases between them. The CDR3 nucleotides are TGTGCCAGCAGTCAGTCCTACGAGCAGTACTTC. Translating it yields CASSQSYEQYF.

The rearrangement joins TRBV11-2 to TRBJ2-4; D possibly corresponds to TRBD2 (6 bases). V gave up 5 bases and J gave up 0 bases, with 14 bases separating them. CDR1 SGHAT and CDR2 FQNNGV come from the germline V gene. This CDR3 comprises 16 residues. CDR3: CASSVNGGIAKNIQYF. The CDR3 nucleotides are TGTGCCAGCAGCGTAAATGGGGGGATAGCCAAAAACATTCAGTACTTC.

V usage is TRBV27 and J usage is TRBJ2-7; the D gene is possibly TRBD1 (6 bases). The CDR3 runs to 13 residues. CDR1 and CDR2 from the germline V gene are MNHEY and SMNVEV (reference sequence). V shed 5 bases and J shed 3 bases, with 11 bases lying between them. The DNA for the CDR3 is TGTGCCAGCAGTCCCGGGACATACTACGAGCAGTACTTC. Protein sequence: CASSPGTYYEQYF.

The chain carries TRBV6-6 and TRBJ2-7; D gene uncertain. The CDR3 is 13 residues long. Germline CDR1 reads MNHNY; CDR2 reads SVGAGI (reference sequence). V was pared by 7 bases and J by 2 bases, with 12 bases between. CDR3 DNA sequence: TGTGCCAGCAACGAACTCCTAACCTACGAGCAGTACTTC. It specifies CASNELLTYEQYF.

The rearrangement joins TRBV13 to TRBJ1-5; D is perhaps TRBD1 (5 bases). The CDR3 loop spans 12 amino acids. V dropped 8 bases and J dropped 4 bases, with 9 bases sitting between them. Germline CDR1 and CDR2: PRHDT and FYEKMQ (reference sequence). CDR3 residues: CASGTLNQPQHF. CDR3 nucleotides: TGTGCCAGCGGGACTCTTAATCAGCCCCAGCATTTT.

The chain joins TRBV25-1 to TRBJ2-1; 10 bases align to TRBD2. J was trimmed by 7 bases and V by 7 bases; bases with no gene match: 19. This CDR3 contains 18 residues. Germline-derived CDR1 and CDR2 are MGHDK and SYGVNS. The DNA for the CDR3 is TGTGCCAGCACCCCGGGGGCTAGCGGGAGAGGGGAGGGAAATGAGCAGTTCTTC. This gives the protein CASTPGASGRGEGNEQFF.

The V call is TRBV7-6, the J call TRBJ2-5; TRBD2 agrees at 10 bases. The CDR3 runs to 17 residues. After removal of 5 bases from V and 0 bases from J, the junction contained 9 bases not matched to a gene. CDR1 is SGHVS, CDR2 FNYEAQ, per germline. CDR3 nucleotide sequence: TGTGCCAGCAGCCGGCCTGCTAGCGGGGGTAACCAAGAGACCCAGTACTTC. Translation gives CASSRPASGGNQETQYF.

V gene TRBV20-1 combines with J gene TRBJ2-3; TRBD2 aligns across 9 bases. Germline V gives CDR1 DFQATT, CDR2 SNEGSKA (reference sequence). The CDR3 is made up of 14 amino acids. With V trimmed by 3 bases and J by 3 bases, 4 bases remained unmatched. The CDR3 here is CSASSSGGTDTQYF. Here the CDR3 DNA reads TGCAGTGCTAGTAGCAGCGGGGGGACAGATACGCAGTATTTT.

Comments on this clone: In the same sample, other DNA sequences code for this CDR3. The V call is TRBV9, the J call TRBJ1-6; unclear D gene. The germline V gene encodes CDR1 SGDLS and CDR2 YYNGEE. The CDR3 totals 14 residues. With 0 bases removed from V and 7 bases from J, the gap between germline ends came to 8 bases. The CDR3 DNA is TGTGCCAGCAGCGTAGGGGGAGACAATTCACCCCTCCACTTT. This encodes CASSVGGDNSPLHF.

The rearrangement joins TRBV10-3 to TRBJ2-7, with TRBD1 matching over 7 bases. Germline CDR1 reads ENHRY; CDR2 reads SYGVKD. Trimming took 7 bases from V and 5 from J; bases not matched to a gene: 8. The CDR3 sequence is 13 residues long. Here the CDR3 DNA reads TGTGCCATCACACGGACAGGAGCCGACGAGCAGTACTTC. Translating gives CAITRTGADEQYF.

The chain links TRBV5-1 to TRBJ2-7; 9 nucleotides match TRBD1. The germline V gene has CDR1 SGHRS and CDR2 YFSETQ. CDR3 length: 16 residues. With 0 bases clipped from V and 3 bases from J, the junction kept 7 bases outside the gene matches. CDR3 DNA sequence: TGCGCCAGCAGCTTGGTCGGGGACAGGGACAGCTACGAGCAGTACTTC. It is translated as CASSLVGDRDSYEQYF. The entire variable domain, with the rest obtained from reference TRBV5-1 and TRBJ2-7, is as follows: KAGVTQTPRYLIKTRGQQVTLSCSPISGHRSVSWYQQTPGQGLQFLFEYFSETQRNKGNFPGRFSGRQFSNSRSEMNVSTLELGDSALYLCASSLVGDRDSYEQYFGPGTRLTVT.

This clone was detected a few times. This chain uses TRBV7-2 with TRBJ2-7, with TRBD2 as a possible D gene (5 bases). CDR1 is SGHTA, CDR2 FQGNSA, per germline. This CDR3 contains 16 residues. V lost 5 bases and J 6 bases, leaving 23 bases between the germline ends. The CDR3 sequence: CASSLLTGRGSSEQYF. For the CDR3, the DNA is TGTGCCAGCAGCCTACTTACTGGACGAGGGTCGAGCGAGCAGTACTTC. The complete variable domain, with remaining parts taken from reference TRBV7-2 and TRBJ2-7, reads GAGVSQSPSNKVTEKGKDVELRCDPISGHTALYWYRQSLGQGLEFLIYFQGNSAPDKSGLPSDRFSAERTGGSVSTLTIQRTQQEDSAVYLCASSLLTGRGSSEQYFGPGTRLTVT.

The genes are TRBV5-4 and TRBJ2-1; weak D call: TRBD2 (6 bases). The CDR3 has 16 residues. Trimming stripped 4 bases from V and 6 bases from J, with 20 bases between. Germline CDR1 and CDR2: SGHNT and YYREEE (reference sequence). The CDR3 protein is CASSMDPGVDTNEQFF. Written as DNA, the CDR3 is TGTGCCAGCAGCATGGACCCGGGGGTGGACACCAATGAGCAGTTCTTC.

The CDR3 sequence: CATSETGGDYEQYF. In DNA form, the CDR3 reads TGTGCCACCAGTGAAACAGGGGGAGACTACGAGCAGTACTTC. This sequence joins TRBV24-1 and TRBJ2-7; the match to TRBD1 covers 8 bases. The CDR3 is 14 residues long. The germline V gene has CDR1 KGHDR and CDR2 SFDVKD. V shed 4 bases, J shed 3 bases, and the junction held 4 bases outside the gene matches.

This clone appeared a single time. The chain joins TRBV11-2 to TRBJ2-1; 11 bases are shared with TRBD2. There are 17 residues in the CDR3. The V gene's germline CDR1 is SGHAT and CDR2 FQNNGV. Trimming at V came to 1 base and at J to 9 bases, leaving 11 bases not matched to a gene. In DNA form, the CDR3 reads TGTGCCAGCAGCTTAGGTTACAGGCTAGCGGGGGGAGGTGAGCAGTTCTTC. Translation: CASSLGYRLAGGGEQFF.

The chain carries TRBV15 and TRBJ2-1, with 10 bases fitting TRBD1. V dropped 6 bases and J dropped 8; count of bases not matched to a gene: 7. This CDR3 region has 14 residues. From germline, CDR1 is LNHNV and CDR2 YYDKDF (reference sequence). The CDR3 protein is CATSVQDRGDEQFF. The CDR3 coding sequence is TGTGCCACCAGTGTACAGGACAGGGGGGATGAGCAGTTCTTC.

The chain combines TRBV6-2 or TRBV6-3 with TRBJ2-3; 8 bases are a match to TRBD2. Trimming cost V 2 bases and J 0 bases; bases outside gene matches: 7. The V gene's germline CDR1 is MNHEY and CDR2 SVGEGT. The length of the CDR3 is 17 residues. For the CDR3, the DNA is TGTGCCAGCAGTTACAGGGCGGGGGGATTTAGCACAGATACGCAGTATTTT. It encodes CASSYRAGGFSTDTQYF.

This rearrangement joins TRBV24-1 to TRBJ2-1; TRBD1 agrees at 7 bases. The CDR3 length is 16 residues. The J segment lost 2 bases and the V segment lost 3 bases, leaving 6 bases of the junction unmatched. Germline V lookup: CDR1 KGHDR, CDR2 SFDVKD. CDR3 DNA: TGTGCCACCAGTGATCCCAACAGGGGACCCTACAATGAGCAGTTCTTC. Amino acids: CATSDPNRGPYNEQFF.

The chain has TRBV27 and TRBJ2-1; 9 bases line up with TRBD2. This CDR3 is built from 13 residues. In germline, CDR1 is MNHEY, CDR2 SMNVEV (reference sequence). CDR3 in DNA: TGTGCGCCCCCTGCGGGGGGGGTTATCGAGCAGTTCTTC. Its translation is CAPPAGGVIEQFF.